The clone carrying this T cell receptor (beta chain) was detected only once. What it recognizes is unknown. The table came from immunoSEQ multiplex PCR; TCRdb's copy has only in-frame clones and leaves some out. The sample has approximately 90,000 clones, around 90% seen once. This sample is drawn from a study of OX40 agonist ivuxolimab in advanced cancers. Whole-study context: Three partial responders included one hepatocellular carcinoma patient and two cutaneous melanoma patients. The study, taken as a whole, reports: Normalized T-cell clonal expansion was also low in some nonresponders.

Trimming shortened V by 4 bases and J by 0 bases, and 16 bases separated the two germline ends. Germline values: CDR1 LNHDA, CDR2 SQIVND (reference sequence). There are 17 residues in the CDR3. The material sequenced was CD4+ or CD8+ T cells sorted from blood, taken in a trial of the OX40 agonist ivuxolimab. The gene calls are TRBV19 and TRBJ1-5; D gene unclear. The receptor was isolated from an adult with an advanced solid tumor such as melanoma, head and neck, liver or kidney cancer. CDR3 residues: CASSTLKEVYSNQPQHF. Here the CDR3 DNA reads TGTGCCAGTAGTACCTTGAAGGAGGTATATAGCAATCAGCCCCAGCATTTT.